This passage covers 28 T cell receptor beta chains from one sample sequenced in a study of identical twins. TCRdb ran MiXCR on the 5' RACE reads and lists one entry per CDR3 protein. The data hold 250,000 or so distinct CDR3 sequences, with 5.5% to 7% observed a single time. The same specimen was also included in a second study, on yellow fever vaccine responses in identical twins.

Sequences were obtained from memory (CD45RO+) T cells sorted from blood. The receptors come from a young woman in good health.

There are a few counts of this clonotype. The gene calls are TRBV7-8 and TRBJ1-4; D is unresolved. Germline V gene lookup returns CDR1 SGHVS and CDR2 FQNEAQ. The CDR3 consists of 17 residues. V was trimmed by 1 base and J by 3 bases, leaving 15 bases between them. CDR3 protein: CASSLGEWSSPNEKLFF. CDR3 in DNA: TGTGCCAGCAGCTTAGGGGAATGGTCCAGTCCTAATGAAAAACTGTTTTTT. Full variable domain (remainder filled in from reference TRBV7-8 and TRBJ1-4): GAGVSQSPRYKVAKRGQDVALRCDPISGHVSLFWYQQALGQGPEFLTYFQNEAQLDKSGLPSDRFFAERPEGSVSTLKIQRTQQEDSAVYLCASSLGEWSSPNEKLFFGSGTQLSVL.

Many counts were recorded for this clonotype. The V and J genes are TRBV25-1 and TRBJ2-7; 9 bases match TRBD2. The CDR3 runs to 14 residues. Germline V gene data show CDR1 as MGHDK and CDR2 as SYGVNS. The V and J ends lost 5 bases and 5 bases, in that order; junction bases with no gene match: 7. As DNA, the CDR3 is TGTGCCAGCAGTACTGGCGGGAGGGTGCACGAGCAGTACTTC. Amino acids: CASSTGGRVHEQYF.

The chain combines TRBV12-3 or TRBV12-4 with TRBJ2-2, with no clear D. The CDR3 loop spans 16 amino acids. With 5 bases removed from V and 9 bases from J, the gap between germline ends came to 22 bases. The CDR3 bases are TGTGCCAGCAGTCAGCTAAGGACGGCGTTGGGCCGGGAGCTGTTTTTT. This codes for CASSQLRTALGRELFF.

Many counts were recorded for this clonotype. The rearrangement links TRBV7-2 to TRBJ2-4; D is unresolved. The ends were cut back, 5 bases at V and 0 bases at J, with 11 bases in the middle. The germline gives CDR1 SGHTA, CDR2 FQGNSA. The CDR3 consists of 15 residues. The CDR3 sequence: CASSTKPQAKNIQYF. The CDR3 region has the DNA TGTGCCAGCAGCACGAAACCGCAAGCCAAAAACATTCAGTACTTC.

A few counts support this clonotype. The chain links TRBV11-1 to TRBJ2-7, with D perhaps matching TRBD1 (5 bases). The length of the CDR3 is 13 residues. Germline CDR1 and CDR2: SGHAT and FQDESV (reference sequence). V was shortened by 4 bases and J by 6 bases, with 13 bases between the two germline ends. The CDR3 region is CASSSRTIGEQYF. The DNA of the CDR3 is TGTGCCAGCAGCTCCAGGACAATTGGCGAGCAGTACTTC.

This clonotype was seen only a few times. The chain links TRBV28 to TRBJ2-5; either TRBD1 or TRBD2 may fit D (5 bases each). V lost 5 bases to trimming and J lost 2 bases, with 15 bases between them. The CDR3 extends over 15 amino acids. CDR1 MDHEN and CDR2 SYDVKM come from the germline V gene. The CDR3 region is CASSSQGTGQETQYF. The CDR3, as DNA: TGTGCCAGCAGTAGCCAAGGGACGGGGCAAGAGACCCAGTACTTC.

This clonotype was observed a handful of times. The chain couples TRBV2 to TRBJ2-4; D is tentatively TRBD1 or TRBD2 (5 bases each). Germline lookup yields CDR1 SNHLY and CDR2 FYNNEI. The CDR3 is made up of 13 amino acids. The V end was cut by 1 base, the J end by 14 bases, with 15 bases between. CDR3 sequence: CASSEVIMGTEYF. In nucleotides, the CDR3 is TGTGCCAGCAGTGAAGTCATAATGGGGACCGAGTACTTC.

This clonotype occurred a few times. V usage is TRBV7-2 and J usage is TRBJ2-1; 7 bases match TRBD2. J was trimmed by 8 bases and V by 2 bases; bases with no gene match: 9. Germline V lookup: CDR1 SGHTA, CDR2 FQGNSA. The CDR3 runs 15 residues. The CDR3 DNA sequence: TGTGCCAGCAGCTTATTTCAGCGGGATATCGATGAGCAGTTCTTC. Translating gives CASSLFQRDIDEQFF.

In this sample, this clonotype turned up many times. V is TRBV9 and J is TRBJ1-3; no firm D call. V lost 2 bases to trimming and J lost 0 bases, with 9 bases between them. Germline CDR1 reads SGDLS; CDR2 reads YYNGEE. This CDR3 spans 15 amino acids. For the CDR3, the DNA is TGTGCCAGCAGCGTTCAACCCAGCTCTGGAAACACCATATATTTT. It codes for CASSVQPSSGNTIYF.

This clonotype was picked up many times. The chain recombines TRBV29-1 with TRBJ2-7; tentative D call: TRBD1 (6 bases). Germline V CDR1 and CDR2: SQVTM, ANQGSEA. The CDR3 is made up of 14 amino acids. Between the trimmed V and J ends, which lost 2 bases and 0 bases, there was a span of 11 bases. The CDR3: CSVETGQSSYEQYF. CDR3 coding DNA: TGCAGCGTTGAAACCGGACAGAGCTCCTACGAGCAGTACTTC.

This clonotype was observed a few times. The chain employs TRBV20-1 and TRBJ2-2; D might be TRBD2 (6 bases). CDR1 and CDR2 from the germline V gene are DFQATT and SNEGSKA (reference sequence). The V end was cut by 3 bases, the J end by 5 bases, with 16 bases between. The CDR3 length is 15 residues. The CDR3 nucleotides read TGCAGTGCTAGCTCGGCGGGGTGGGGGACCGGGGAGCTGTTTTTT. It translates to CSASSAGWGTGELFF.

This clonotype has more than one count but fewer than ten. V and J are TRBV25-1 and TRBJ2-7, with 7 nucleotides matching TRBD2. Per the germline V gene, CDR1 is MGHDK and CDR2 is SYGVNS. V lost 1 base to trimming and J lost 0 bases; unmatched junction nucleotides: 3. The CDR3 extends over 15 amino acids. In DNA, the CDR3 is TGTGCCAGCAGTGAATTGGGGGGGGGCTCCTACGAGCAGTACTTC. As protein: CASSELGGGSYEQYF.

The chain recombines TRBV7-2 with TRBJ1-1; tentative D call: TRBD1 (6 bases). Trimming stripped 7 bases from V and 7 bases from J, with 19 bases between. The CDR3 runs 14 residues. The germline V gene encodes CDR1 SGHTA and CDR2 FQGNSA. The CDR3 nucleotides are TGTGCCAGCAACACCGGAGGGGGAAGCGGTGAAGCTTTCTTT. As protein: CASNTGGGSGEAFF.

This clonotype was counted between two and nine times. The genes are TRBV5-5 and TRBJ1-4; possible D gene TRBD1, 5 bases. CDR1 is SGHKS, CDR2 YYEKEE, per germline (reference sequence). Between the trimmed V and J ends, which lost 1 base and 8 bases, there was a span of 12 bases. The CDR3 is 14 residues long. CDR3 region: CASSLRWQGEKLFF. In DNA form, the CDR3 reads TGTGCCAGCAGCTTGCGGTGGCAGGGCGAAAAACTGTTTTTT.

This clonotype was observed a few times. V is TRBV3-1 and J is TRBJ1-6; tentatively, D is TRBD1 (5 bases). The CDR3 has 13 amino acids. Germline V gene data show CDR1 as LGHDT and CDR2 as YNNKEL (reference sequence). V shed 3 bases and J shed 8 bases, with 8 bases lying between them. Here the CDR3 DNA reads TGTGCCAGCAGCCAGGGGACGGATTCACCCCTCCACTTT. This translates into CASSQGTDSPLHF.

The chain has TRBV28 and TRBJ2-7; D tentatively reads TRBD1 or TRBD2 (5 bases each). Germline lookup yields CDR1 MDHEN and CDR2 SYDVKM. CDR3 size: 16 residues. V lost 5 bases and J lost 0, with 17 bases in between. CDR3 sequence reads: CASSPWGRGSSYEQYF. CDR3 in DNA: TGTGCCAGCAGTCCTTGGGGGAGAGGCAGCTCCTACGAGCAGTACTTC.

V gene TRBV12-3 or TRBV12-4 combines with J gene TRBJ2-3; 8 bases are shared with TRBD1. The CDR3 sequence is 18 residues long. The CDR3 coding sequence is TGTACCTGCAGTTTATCAGACAGGGGTCCGCTCCGCACAGATACGCAGTATTTT. Encoded protein: CTCSLSDRGPLRTDTQYF.

This clonotype turned up a few times. The chain recombines TRBV12-3 or TRBV12-4 with TRBJ1-1, with D hard to call. V was cut by 3 bases and J by 0 bases, with 11 bases left in between. The CDR3 covers 15 residues. Written as DNA, the CDR3 is TGTGCCAGCAGTTTCGAGGAGAAAATGAACACTGAAGCTTTCTTT. Protein sequence: CASSFEEKMNTEAFF.

The J gene is TRBJ1-2, the V gene TRBV12-3 or TRBV12-4; TRBD1 matches 7 bases. V lost 6 bases, J lost 4 bases, and 5 bases stayed unmatched. This CDR3 comprises 13 residues. CDR3 protein: CASRGGQFYGYTF. In nucleotides, the CDR3 is TGTGCCAGCAGGGGGGGACAGTTCTATGGCTACACCTTC.

This clonotype has only a few counts. The rearrangement joins TRBV6-1 to TRBJ2-1; possible D gene TRBD2, 5 bases. Germline values: CDR1 MNHNS, CDR2 SASEGT. The CDR3 length is 14 residues. Trimming took off 0 bases at V and 9 bases at J, with 12 bases between the two ends. CDR3 amino acids: CASSEAVSGLEQFF. The CDR3 nucleotides are TGTGCCAGCAGTGAAGCGGTAAGCGGTCTTGAGCAGTTCTTC.

This chain connects TRBV27 to TRBJ2-1; no definite D call. In germline, CDR1 is MNHEY, CDR2 SMNVEV (reference sequence). This CDR3 region has 13 residues. V dropped 2 bases and J dropped 12 bases, with 14 bases sitting between them. The CDR3 bases are TGTGCCAGCAGTTTAGAGCCCCGAGGCGGGCAGTTCTTC. Translating gives CASSLEPRGGQFF.

This clonotype was observed many times. The J gene is TRBJ2-5, the V gene TRBV5-1; 12 bases align to TRBD2. V was clipped by 3 bases and J by 5 bases; unmatched bases: 8. Germline CDR1 SGHRS, CDR2 YFSETQ. The CDR3 runs to 16 residues. CDR3 region: CASSSLGTSGSETQYF. The CDR3 nucleotides read TGCGCCAGCAGCTCTCTAGGGACTAGCGGGTCGGAGACCCAGTACTTC.

This clonotype was counted many times. The chain is built from TRBV12-3 or TRBV12-4 and TRBJ2-2; 10 bases are a match to TRBD1. V trimming: 6 bases; J trimming: 6 bases; junction bases outside the gene matches: 7. This CDR3 is 15 amino acids long. As DNA, the CDR3 is TGTGCCAGCAGCACGACAGGGGGCAAGGCCGGGGAGCTGTTTTTT. It specifies CASSTTGGKAGELFF.

This clonotype was picked up many times. The chain combines TRBV13 with TRBJ2-1, with a tentative D call TRBD2 (5 bases). Germline CDR1 PRHDT, CDR2 FYEKMQ (reference sequence). V shed 5 bases and J shed 3 bases, with 5 bases lying between them. CDR3 length: 12 amino acids. CDR3 in DNA: TGTGCCAGCAGCCGGGACTACAATGAGCAGTTCTTC. Amino acid sequence: CASSRDYNEQFF.

CDR3 DNA sequence: TGCAGTGCCCAGAGAGGCAGCTATGGCTACACCTTC. Translating gives CSAQRGSYGYTF. The chain couples TRBV20-1 to TRBJ1-2; D is undetermined. The CDR3 sequence is 12 residues long. V lost 6 bases to trimming and J lost 4 bases, with 12 bases between them. The germline CDR1 and CDR2 sequences are DFQATT and SNEGSKA (reference sequence).

This clonotype has only a few counts. The V call is TRBV3-1, the J call TRBJ1-5; D remains unclear. The V and J ends lost 0 bases and 9 bases respectively, with 9 bases between them. There are 13 residues in the CDR3. Germline CDR1 is LGHDT and CDR2 is YNNKEL (reference sequence). In DNA form, the CDR3 reads TGTGCCAGCAGCCAAGATTACGGCGTGCCCCAGCATTTT. It is translated as CASSQDYGVPQHF.

This clonotype was found many times. This chain uses TRBV6-1 with TRBJ1-3; D gene unclear. This CDR3 region has 14 residues. The germline gives CDR1 MNHNS, CDR2 SASEGT. V was clipped by 8 bases and J by 0 bases, with 11 bases between them. The CDR3 DNA reads as TGTGCCAGCGGAACAGCGCTCTCTGGAAACACCATATATTTT. It specifies CASGTALSGNTIYF.

This rearrangement joins TRBV6-1 to TRBJ2-1; D remains ambiguous. V was shortened by 6 bases and J by 5 bases, with 23 bases between the two germline ends. Per germline, CDR1 MNHNS and CDR2 SASEGT. The CDR3 is 17 residues long. The CDR3 loop reads CASSLAGPSLRDNEQFF. The CDR3 DNA is TGTGCCAGCAGCCTTGCCGGACCTTCTCTTCGGGACAATGAGCAGTTCTTC.